These 6 T cell receptor beta chains were all obtained from the same sample, sequenced in a study of human T cells and chemical hapten exposure. Via MiXCR, TCRdb re-called the RACE reads, giving one row per CDR3 protein. The sample yields around 100,000 distinct CDR3 sequences, roughly an eighth seen once. Sample time point: patch test 2, 6 weeks after DPC sensitization. Described treatment: therapeutic diphenylcyclopropenone sensitization with weekly scalp DPC. The sequencing used whole blood, collected in connection with sensitization to the hapten diphenylcyclopropenone (DPC). The origin of the receptors is a woman in her thirties or forties with alopecia areata. Some clones in this sample may be carry-over from other donors' samples.

The rearrangement uses TRBV12-3 or TRBV12-4 and TRBJ1-2; D unclear. V gave up 5 bases and J gave up 8 bases, with 18 bases separating them. The CDR3 has 14 amino acids. For the CDR3, the DNA is TGTGCCAGCAGTCCGTCGCCCCCACATCAGGGCTACACCTTC. This translates into CASSPSPPHQGYTF.

This clonotype was counted ten times or more. V and J are TRBV2 and TRBJ2-7; D is uncertain. This CDR3 region has 14 residues. The germline V gene encodes CDR1 SNHLY and CDR2 FYNNEI. Trimming shortened V by 0 bases and J by 4 bases, and 10 bases separated the two germline ends. The CDR3 DNA reads as TGTGCCAGCAGTGAAGCGCTGGCCTCGTACGAGCAGTACTTC. This sequence encodes CASSEALASYEQYF.

In this sample, this clonotype turned up a few times. The chain combines TRBV7-2 with TRBJ2-5; D perhaps matches TRBD1 (5 bases). Germline V gene data show CDR1 as SGHTA and CDR2 as FQGNSA. The CDR3 is 15 residues long. Trimming removed 3 bases from V and 2 bases from J, with 13 bases in between. In DNA, the CDR3 is TGTGCCAGCAGCTTGTACAAGGCAGGGCAAGAGACCCAGTACTTC. It translates to CASSLYKAGQETQYF.

The CDR3 protein is CASSPDSPLHF. CDR3 sequence (DNA): TGTGCCAGCAGCCCCGATTCACCCCTCCACTTT. The chain uses TRBV7-9 and TRBJ1-6; no clear D gene. Germline loops: CDR1 SEHNR, CDR2 FQNEAQ (reference sequence). The V end lost 5 bases, the J end lost 8 bases, and 4 bases lay between the germline ends. CDR3 length equals 11 residues. Complete variable domain (other parts from reference TRBV7-9 and TRBJ1-6): DTGVSQNPRHKITKRGQNVTFRCDPISEHNRLYWYRQTLGQGPEFLTYFQNEAQLEKSRLLSDRFSAERPKGSFSTLEIQRTEQGDSAMYLCASSPDSPLHFGNGTRLTVT.

This chain uses TRBV10-2 with TRBJ2-2; the D gene is possibly TRBD1 (5 bases). The CDR3 sequence is 15 residues long. Trimming shortened V by 7 bases and J by 2 bases, and 14 bases separated the two germline ends. Germline CDR1 is WSHSY and CDR2 is SAAADI. DNA for the CDR3: TGCGCCAGCACCTACCCGACAGCTAACACCGGGGAGCTGTTTTTT. Its translation: CASTYPTANTGELFF.

This clonotype was detected ten times or more. The chain employs TRBV28 and TRBJ2-5, with D possibly being TRBD2 (6 bases). CDR1 MDHEN and CDR2 SYDVKM come from the germline V gene. V dropped 3 bases and J dropped 10 bases, with 18 bases sitting between them. The CDR3 has 14 residues. DNA of the CDR3: TGTGCCAGCAGTTTCGCGGGACCCCAAGTTGTCCAGTACTTC. It is translated as CASSFAGPQVVQYF.